Detailed here is one T cell receptor (beta chain). Method: immunoSEQ multiplex PCR; TCRdb's copy keeps in-frame clones and lacks some. In the table there are some 12,000 clones, 94% of which are singletons. This CDR3 contains 14 residues. With V trimmed by 4 bases and J by 6 bases, 5 bases remained unmatched. Germline lookup yields CDR1 MGHDK and CDR2 SYGVNS. The sample originates from a study of control samples from healthy donors and cancer patients. V is TRBV25-1 and J is TRBJ2-3; 9 bases fit TRBD2. The sequenced sample consisted of PBMCs. The TCR sequence derives from a man aged 65 to 85 with head and neck cancer. The CDR3 is CASSAISGSDTQYF. The CDR3 nucleotides read TGTGCCAGCAGTGCCATTAGCGGGAGTGATACGCAGTATTTT.